This T cell receptor beta chain was found in a study of blood T cell repertoires in COVID-19. Study at large: The study drew acute and convalescent COVID-19 samples from the United States, Italy and Spain. Nucleic acid was either cDNA or gDNA, and it came from T cells, B-cell-depleted T cells, or PBMCs.

Authors' data handling: The assay estimated nucleated cells by amplifying reference gene primers. Profiled with immunoSEQ multiplex PCR; TCRdb holds only in-frame clones, not every one. That table gives V, J and clone size, and the DNA gave D and trimming. The sample lists 200,000 to 250,000 clones; about four fifths were seen once. The receptor's source is a woman in her fifties or sixties with acute or convalescent COVID-19. Sequences were obtained from peripheral blood.

CDR3 DNA: TGTGCCAGCAGCTTGGGTGGGCAGAACACCGGGGAGCTGTTTTTT. Translating gives CASSLGGQNTGELFF. This chain joins TRBV11-3 and TRBJ2-2; unclear D gene. Germline V gives CDR1 SGHNT, CDR2 YENEEA. The CDR3 contains 15 residues. Trimming removed 3 bases at V and 1 base at J, with 9 bases between.